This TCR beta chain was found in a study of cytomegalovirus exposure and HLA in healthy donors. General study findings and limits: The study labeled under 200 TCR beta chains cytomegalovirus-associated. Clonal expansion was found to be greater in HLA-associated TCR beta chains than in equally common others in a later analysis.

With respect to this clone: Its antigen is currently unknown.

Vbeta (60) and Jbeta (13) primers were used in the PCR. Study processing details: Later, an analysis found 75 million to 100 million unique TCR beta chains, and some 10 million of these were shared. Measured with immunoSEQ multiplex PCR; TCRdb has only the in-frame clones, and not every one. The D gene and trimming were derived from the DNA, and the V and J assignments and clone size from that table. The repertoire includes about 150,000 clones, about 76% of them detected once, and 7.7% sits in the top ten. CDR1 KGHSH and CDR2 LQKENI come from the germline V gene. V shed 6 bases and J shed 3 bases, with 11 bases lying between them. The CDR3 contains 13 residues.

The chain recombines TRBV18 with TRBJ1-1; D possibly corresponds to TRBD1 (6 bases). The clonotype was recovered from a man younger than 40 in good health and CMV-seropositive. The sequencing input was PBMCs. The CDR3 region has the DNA TGTGCCAGCTCTCTCCAGGGGCACACTGAAGCTTTCTTT. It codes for CASSLQGHTEAFF. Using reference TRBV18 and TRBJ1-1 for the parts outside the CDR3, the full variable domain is NAGVMQNPRHLVRRRGQEARLRCSPMKGHSHVYWYRQLPEEGLKFMVYLQKENIIDESGMPKERFSAEFPKEGPSILRIQQVVRGDSAAYFCASSLQGHTEAFFGQGTRLTVV.